The clone carrying this T cell receptor beta chain has ten or more counts. Its antigen is still unknown. Quantitative 5'-RACE with molecular barcodes was used to make the TCR beta libraries. TCRdb itself ran the 5' RACE reads through MiXCR, one entry per CDR3 protein. Among around 340,000 distinct CDR3 sequences listed, about 15% were seen once. This CDR3 is built from 14 residues. Germline V gene lookup returns CDR1 LGHDT and CDR2 YNNKEL (reference sequence). Trimming removed 2 bases at V and 1 base at J, with 8 bases between. This sample stems from a study of CD8 T cells in ankylosing spondylitis. Study-level findings and limits: In ankylosing spondylitis patients, matched synovial fluid reportedly showed significant enrichment of disease-linked clones. Previously reported in reactive arthritis synovial fluid and blood were some of the motif variants. Ankylosing spondylitis blood appeared to carry a characteristic TCR beta motif of several highly homologous variants.

The sample comprised blood, either unsorted or a sorted T cell fraction (not recorded which). The chain couples TRBV3-1 to TRBJ1-1, with a weak D call TRBD1 (6 bases). The receptor was isolated from a male donor with ankylosing spondylitis or in good health (not recorded which). This CDR3 reads CASSQRGQNTEAFF. In nucleotides, the CDR3 is TGTGCCAGCAGCCAACGGGGACAGAACACTGAAGCTTTCTTT.